The 7 T cell receptor beta chains in this list originate from one sample, sequenced in a study of blood T cell repertoires in COVID-19. Sequencing used immunoSEQ multiplex PCR; TCRdb keeps in-frame clones, though not all of them. Among some 35,000 clones, around 90% were seen once, and the ten largest hold roughly 13%. Sample: peripheral blood. The receptor source for this set is a man aged 60 to 75 with active COVID-19.

The chain uses TRBV28 and TRBJ1-2, with D possibly TRBD1 on 6 matching bases. Germline V gives CDR1 MDHEN, CDR2 SYDVKM. Trimming removed 6 bases at V and 4 bases at J, with 12 bases between. This CDR3 spans 13 amino acids. The CDR3 sequence: CASRRRGGYGYTF. CDR3 in DNA: TGTGCCAGCAGAAGGAGGGGGGGCTATGGCTACACCTTC.

The rearrangement uses TRBV24-1 and TRBJ2-1; D is unclear. This CDR3 is 16 amino acids long. The V gene's germline CDR1 is KGHDR and CDR2 SFDVKD. V was cut by 1 base and J by 3 bases, with 12 bases left in between. In DNA form, the CDR3 reads TGTGCCACCAGTGATTTAAGCGCCGCCAACTACAATGAGCAGTTCTTC. Amino acid sequence: CATSDLSAANYNEQFF.

The chain recombines TRBV5-1 with TRBJ2-3; TRBD1 aligns across 7 bases. Germline trimming cut 4 bases from V and 6 bases from J; bases unmatched to any gene: 8. The CDR3 covers 14 residues. Germline values: CDR1 SGHRS, CDR2 YFSETQ. CDR3 region: CASSPGGSFDTQYF. The CDR3 coding sequence is TGCGCCAGCAGCCCAGGGGGTTCCTTCGATACGCAGTATTTT. Drawing the rest from reference TRBV5-1 and TRBJ2-3, the complete variable domain is KAGVTQTPRYLIKTRGQQVTLSCSPISGHRSVSWYQQTPGQGLQFLFEYFSETQRNKGNFPGRFSGRQFSNSRSEMNVSTLELGDSALYLCASSPGGSFDTQYFGPGTRLTVL.

J is TRBJ1-1 and V is TRBV19, with TRBD1 matching over 11 bases. J lost 6 bases, V lost 4 bases, and 4 bases had no gene match. Germline loops: CDR1 LNHDA, CDR2 SQIVND (reference sequence). The CDR3 totals 14 residues. The CDR3: CASSTGQGVAEAFF. The CDR3 DNA is TGTGCCAGTAGTACGGGACAGGGGGTTGCTGAAGCTTTCTTT. Combining the CDR3 with reference TRBV19 and TRBJ1-1 gives the whole variable domain DGGITQSPKYLFRKEGQNVTLSCEQNLNHDAMYWYRQDPGQGLRLIYYSQIVNDFQKGDIAEGYSVSREKKESFPLTVTSAQKNPTAFYLCASSTGQGVAEAFFGQGTRLTVV.

The V and J genes are TRBV28 and TRBJ2-7; D remains unclear. CDR1 and CDR2 (germline): MDHEN, SYDVKM. V was shortened by 2 bases and J by 3 bases, with 11 bases between the two germline ends. The CDR3 spans 14 residues. The CDR3: CASSLVQRNYEQYF. In DNA, the CDR3 is TGTGCCAGCAGTTTAGTACAGAGAAACTACGAGCAGTACTTC.

V usage is TRBV18 and J usage is TRBJ2-1; possibly TRBD2 for D (6 bases). The CDR3 totals 17 residues. V was cut by 2 bases and J by 2 bases, with 16 bases left in between. CDR1 KGHSH and CDR2 LQKENI come from the germline V gene. Here the CDR3 DNA reads TGTGCCAGCTCACCATCGATGGGGGGAGTGGCCTACAATGAGCAGTTCTTC. This codes for CASSPSMGGVAYNEQFF.

The V gene is TRBV3-1 (or the pseudogene TRBV3-2), the J gene TRBJ2-1, with D unresolved. V lost 4 bases, J lost 9 bases, and 13 bases lay in between. Per the germline V gene, CDR1 is LGHDT and CDR2 is YNNKEL (reference sequence). This CDR3 comprises 13 residues. Here the CDR3 DNA reads TGTGCCAGCAGCCGCGAGTATGGCGGTGAGCAGTTCTTC. Translating it yields CASSREYGGEQFF.